This T cell receptor (beta chain) was sequenced during a study of shared clonotypes between healthy human individuals (dated by TCRdb to the early 2020s). For the wider study: The cohort comprised a couple of women and a few men aged 18 to 49 years. Between about 0.8 and 9.5 billion PBMCs per donor were obtained by leukapheresis. To estimate repertoire size and how much clonotypes are shared between individuals, the study performed deep sequencing of blood TCR repertoires from a few healthy adults. For each donor, CD4 naive and CD4 memory were each run on three plates, CD8 naive on two plates, and CD8 memory on one plate. To increase sequencing depth and limit assay-specific biases, different laboratories used diverse techniques to prepare libraries and sequence TCR repertoires.

As encoded in the germline V gene, CDR1 is MGHDK while CDR2 is SYGVNS. V and J lose 1 base and 6 bases, and a span of 6 bases separates them. The CDR3, from cysteine to phenylalanine, totals 13 residues. Only the CDR3 DNA is retained, 39 bases long and in frame from the first base. Using the deep immunoSEQ assay, TCR CDR3 regions were amplified from genomic DNA by multiplex PCR. Extracted genomic DNA from each cell subset was spread evenly across all wells of several immunoSEQ 96-well plates, with each plate serving as a replicate. For sorted subsets, about 210 ng of genomic DNA, equivalent to some 33,000 T cell genomes, went into each replicate PCR. Purified libraries were measured with a Qubit 3.0 fluorometer, size-checked on a Bioanalyzer 2100, and measured again with the KAPA Library Quantification kit. A separate single-read 150-cycle Illumina NextSeq 550 flow cell was used to sequence each immunoSEQ 96-well plate. The authors processed their data as follows. Because the immunoSEQ output included only junctional sequences and no quality scores, the filtering could not be the same as the filtering used for full-length reads. Sequences were annotated with PyIR, a Python wrapper for IgBLAST v1.9, using IMGT germline references to assign V/J genes and CDR3. Reads with weak V/J assignments (E-value above 1e-6), missing CDR3, stop codons, out-of-frame junctions, or ambiguous translated residues were removed. V3J clonotypes were defined as sequences sharing an identical inferred V gene, J gene, and CDR3 amino acid sequence. To compute the percentage overlap between repertoires, the number of shared unique clonotypes was divided by the size of the smaller repertoire. RTK rarefaction, the Chao1 estimator, and Recon v2.1 estimates of unobserved clonotypes were used to assess repertoire richness. Generation probabilities were computed with OLGA for all TCRbeta clonotypes obtained by the gDNA method from a few donors. In its TCRdb copy, this immuneACCESS table keeps in-frame sequences only and misses some clones. Where compared with another copy, unresolved V genes explain less than half of these, and the others have no known cause. Clonal size and the V and J genes are those of that table, whereas D and trimming came from the DNA. Within this sample are a few million clones, with approximately 92% of them counted one time only. In total, the top ten clones hold about 0.13% of the sample.

Comment on this clone: Its antigen is currently not known. Per-base quality was not reported, and no clone a single base away is much larger than it.

The paper as a whole reports these results and caveats: Rarefaction of sorted-subset datasets indicated incomplete sequencing despite the large sequencing depth. Larger estimated clonotype richness was generally found for naive subsets than for memory subsets. Pairwise subsampling led to the expectation that sequencing depth would affect the degree of clonotype sharing among donors. Sampling was restricted to blood, and TCR repertoires in tissues likely differ from the TCR repertoires found in blood. The genetic and exposure-history diversity represented was limited by the small number of donors. Roughly 5.2% of naive CD4, 3.5% of naive CD8, about 2.5% of memory CD4, and approximately 0.4% of memory CD8 clonotypes were shared across four donors. Clonotypes shared by all four sorted-subset donors showed higher generation probabilities than non-shared clonotypes.

Donors were healthy HIV-negative adults with no recently reported acute infections or vaccinations. Only Caucasian adults living in Nashville, Tennessee, USA were represented among the donors. CD4+ T cells were enriched by magnetic negative selection, after which naive cells were positively selected on CD45RA and the negative fraction was taken as the memory subset. After blood collection by leukapheresis, PBMCs were isolated using Ficoll-Histopaque density gradient centrifugation and then cryopreserved in the vapor phase of liquid nitrogen. Analytical flow cytometry was used to check the purity and quantity of every magnetically sorted T cell population. From each sorted fraction, genomic DNA was isolated and quantified by UV absorbance on a Nanodrop 2000c.

Sequences were obtained from naive CD4+ T cells sorted from blood. This specimen's cell subset or site label, interpreted: CD45RA+ positively selected. This clonotype was sampled from a man aged 18 to 30 in good health. The chain joins TRBV25-1 to TRBJ2-2; a tentative D match to TRBD1 spans 5 bases. At the DNA level, the sequence is TGTGCCAGCAGTGAATCAGGGCCCGGGGAGCTGTTTTTT. It codes for CASSESGPGELFF.